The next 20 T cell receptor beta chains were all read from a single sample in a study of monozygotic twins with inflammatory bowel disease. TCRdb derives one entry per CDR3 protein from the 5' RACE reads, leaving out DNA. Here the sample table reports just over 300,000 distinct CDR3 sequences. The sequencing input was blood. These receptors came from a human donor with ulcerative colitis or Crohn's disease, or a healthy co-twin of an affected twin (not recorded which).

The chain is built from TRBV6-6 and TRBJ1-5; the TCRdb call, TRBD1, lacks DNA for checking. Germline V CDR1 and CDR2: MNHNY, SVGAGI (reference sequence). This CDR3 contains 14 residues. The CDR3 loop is CASSDPTGNQPQHF.

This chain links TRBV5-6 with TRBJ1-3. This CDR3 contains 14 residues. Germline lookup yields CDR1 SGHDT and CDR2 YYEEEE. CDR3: CASSSTGPGNTIYF.

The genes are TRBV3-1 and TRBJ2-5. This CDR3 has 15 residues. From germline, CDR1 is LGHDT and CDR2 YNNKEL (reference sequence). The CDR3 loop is CASSQDLSAGETQYF.

The CDR3 protein is CASSFTGLYEQYF. This chain joins TRBV6-2 or TRBV6-3 and TRBJ2-7. The CDR3 loop spans 13 amino acids. CDR1 is MNHEY, CDR2 SVGEGT, per germline.

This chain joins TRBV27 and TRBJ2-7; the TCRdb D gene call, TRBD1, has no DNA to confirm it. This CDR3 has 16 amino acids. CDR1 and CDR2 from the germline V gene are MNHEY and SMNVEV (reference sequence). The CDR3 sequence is CASSPLPRDGSYEQYF.

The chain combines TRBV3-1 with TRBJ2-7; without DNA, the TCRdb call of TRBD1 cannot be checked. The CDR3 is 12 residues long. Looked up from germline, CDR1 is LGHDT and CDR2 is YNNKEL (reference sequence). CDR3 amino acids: CASSRPESEQYF.

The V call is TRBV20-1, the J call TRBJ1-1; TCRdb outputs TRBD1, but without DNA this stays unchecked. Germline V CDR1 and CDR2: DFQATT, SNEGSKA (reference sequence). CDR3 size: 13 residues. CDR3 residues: CINVRDRGSEAFF.

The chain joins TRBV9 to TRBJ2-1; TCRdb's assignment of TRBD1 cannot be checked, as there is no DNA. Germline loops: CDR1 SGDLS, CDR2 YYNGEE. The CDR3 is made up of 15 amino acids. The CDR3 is CASSDRDRGRDEQFF.

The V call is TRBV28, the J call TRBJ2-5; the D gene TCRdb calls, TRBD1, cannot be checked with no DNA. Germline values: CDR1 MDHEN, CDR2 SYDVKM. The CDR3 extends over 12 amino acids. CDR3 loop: CASRWGEETQYF.

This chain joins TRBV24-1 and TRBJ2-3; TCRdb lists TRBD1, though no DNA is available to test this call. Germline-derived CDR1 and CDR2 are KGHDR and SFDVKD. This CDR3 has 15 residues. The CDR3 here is CATSDLSGNTDTQYF.

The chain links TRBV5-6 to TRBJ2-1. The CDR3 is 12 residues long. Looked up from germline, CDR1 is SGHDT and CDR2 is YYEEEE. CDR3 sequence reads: CASQPESNEQFF.

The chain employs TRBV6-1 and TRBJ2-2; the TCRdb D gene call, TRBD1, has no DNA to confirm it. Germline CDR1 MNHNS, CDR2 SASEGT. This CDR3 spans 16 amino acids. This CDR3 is CASSGKWATNTGELFF.

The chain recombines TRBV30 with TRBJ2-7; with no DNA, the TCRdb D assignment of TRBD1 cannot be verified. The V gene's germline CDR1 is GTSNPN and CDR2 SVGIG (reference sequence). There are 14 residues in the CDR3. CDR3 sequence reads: CAWSMTGLRNEQYF.

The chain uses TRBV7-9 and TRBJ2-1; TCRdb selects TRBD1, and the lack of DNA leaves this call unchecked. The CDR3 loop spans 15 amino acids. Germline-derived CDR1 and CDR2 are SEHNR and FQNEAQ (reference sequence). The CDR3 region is CASSPRQGANNEQFF. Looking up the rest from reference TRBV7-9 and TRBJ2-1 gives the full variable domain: DTGVSQNPRHKITKRGQNVTFRCDPISEHNRLYWYRQTLGQGPEFLTYFQNEAQLEKSRLLSDRFSAERPKGSFSTLEIQRTEQGDSAMYLCASSPRQGANNEQFFGPGTRLTVL.

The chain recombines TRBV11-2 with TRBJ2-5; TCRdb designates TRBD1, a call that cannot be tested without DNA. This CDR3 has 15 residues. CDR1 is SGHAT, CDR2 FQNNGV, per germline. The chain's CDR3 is CASSLGGTMSETQYF.

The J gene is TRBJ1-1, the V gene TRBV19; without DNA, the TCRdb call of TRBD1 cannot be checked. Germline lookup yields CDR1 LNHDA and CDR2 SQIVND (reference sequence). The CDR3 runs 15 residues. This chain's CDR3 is CASSILPGLNTEAFF. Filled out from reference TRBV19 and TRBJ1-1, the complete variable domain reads DGGITQSPKYLFRKEGQNVTLSCEQNLNHDAMYWYRQDPGQGLRLIYYSQIVNDFQKGDIAEGYSVSREKKESFPLTVTSAQKNPTAFYLCASSILPGLNTEAFFGQGTRLTVV.

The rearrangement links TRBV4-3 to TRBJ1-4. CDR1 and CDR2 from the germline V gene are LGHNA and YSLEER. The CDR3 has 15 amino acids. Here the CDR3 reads CASSQESRYNEKLFF.

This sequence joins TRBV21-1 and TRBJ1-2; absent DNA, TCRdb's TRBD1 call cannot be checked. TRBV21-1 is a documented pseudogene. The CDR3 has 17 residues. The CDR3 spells CASSKDRGPSINYGYTF.

CDR3: CASSQQTGSNSPLHF. J is TRBJ1-6 and V is TRBV7-2; absent DNA, TCRdb's TRBD1 call cannot be checked. Germline CDR1 is SGHTA and CDR2 is FQGNSA. The CDR3 runs to 15 residues.

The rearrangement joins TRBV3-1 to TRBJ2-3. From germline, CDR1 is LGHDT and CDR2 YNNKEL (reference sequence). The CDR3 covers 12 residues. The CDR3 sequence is CASSRRTDTQYF.